The 22 T cell receptor beta chains in this list originate from one sample, sequenced in a study of T cell responses to AZD1222 COVID-19 vaccine. Measured with immunoSEQ multiplex PCR; TCRdb has only the in-frame clones, and not every one. This sample has approximately 80,000 clones; 80% to 95% occur once, and the top ten carry 28%. This sample comprised peripheral blood, obtained 28 days after the second AZD1222 dose. These receptors all come from an adult who received the AZD1222 COVID-19 vaccine.

This clone was seen a single time. This CDR3 reads CASSLMLTYEQYF. In DNA, the CDR3 is TGTGCCAGCAGCTTAATGTTAACCTACGAGCAGTACTTC. The gene calls are TRBV7-8 and TRBJ2-7, with D hard to call. The CDR3 has 13 residues. Germline assignment: CDR1 SGHVS and CDR2 FQNEAQ. Trimming removed 2 bases from V and 2 bases from J, with 7 bases in between.

The V gene is TRBV27, the J gene TRBJ1-6; D is ambiguous. The V gene lost 5 bases and the J gene lost 6 bases, with 20 bases spanning the gap. The germline V gene has CDR1 MNHEY and CDR2 SMNVEV (reference sequence). The CDR3 has 17 amino acids. CDR3 amino acids: CASSTLYGRSPNSPLHF. For the CDR3, the DNA is TGTGCCAGCAGTACCCTCTATGGGAGGAGCCCTAATTCACCCCTCCACTTT.

The rearrangement links TRBV18 to TRBJ2-5; a weak D match, TRBD2 (5 bases). The CDR3 totals 13 residues. Trimming took off 6 bases at V and 1 base at J, with 9 bases between the two ends. The germline V gene has CDR1 KGHSH and CDR2 LQKENI. The CDR3 sequence is CASSAGFQETQYF. CDR3 sequence (DNA): TGTGCCAGCTCTGCGGGTTTCCAAGAGACCCAGTACTTC.

CDR3 sequence (DNA): TGTGCCAGCAGCCAAAGACAGAACACTGAAGCTTTCTTT. Protein sequence: CASSQRQNTEAFF. The V call is TRBV4-2, the J call TRBJ1-1; D unresolved. The V and J ends lost 2 bases and 1 base respectively, with 5 bases between them. The CDR3 spans 13 residues. Germline V gene lookup returns CDR1 LGHNA and CDR2 YNFKEQ.

The chain links TRBV5-1 to TRBJ2-7, with 7 nucleotides matching TRBD2. The CDR3 covers 15 residues. Trimming at V came to 4 bases and at J to 3 bases, leaving 10 bases not matched to a gene. Germline V gives CDR1 SGHRS, CDR2 YFSETQ. CDR3 amino acids: CASSVSGTKNYEQYF. The CDR3 nucleotides read TGCGCCAGCAGCGTCTCCGGGACTAAAAACTACGAGCAGTACTTC.

In its sample, this clone was seen a few times. The chain links TRBV19 to TRBJ1-2, with D tentatively TRBD1 (6 bases). Trimming shortened V by 5 bases and J by 1 base, and 14 bases separated the two germline ends. In germline, CDR1 is LNHDA, CDR2 SQIVND (reference sequence). This CDR3 region has 15 residues. For the CDR3, the DNA is TGTGCCAGTAGTCGGACAGCGGAAATTAACTATGGCTACACCTTC. This encodes CASSRTAEINYGYTF.

V usage is TRBV4-2 and J usage is TRBJ2-7; tentatively, D is TRBD2 (5 bases). CDR3 length: 16 amino acids. Trimming took off 0 bases at V and 1 base at J, with 13 bases between the two ends. Germline V gives CDR1 LGHNA, CDR2 YNFKEQ. The CDR3 DNA reads as TGTGCCAGCAGCCAAGATCTAGGACGGGGATCCTACGAGCAGTACTTC. Amino acid sequence: CASSQDLGRGSYEQYF.

As regards this clone: At one end, the junction sequence differs from germline, possibly due to a read error. The chain uses TRBV5-1 and TRBJ1-4; TRBD1 matches at 7 bases. CDR3 size: 14 residues. Germline-derived CDR1 and CDR2 are SGHRS and YFSETQ. This chain's CDR3 is CASGLTGIEEKLFF. The DNA for the CDR3 is TGCGCCAGCGGCTTGACAGGGATAGAGGAAAAACTGTTTTTT.

The V call is TRBV10-2, the J call TRBJ1-6; 7 bases match TRBD1. Germline CDR1 reads WSHSY; CDR2 reads SAAADI. The CDR3 consists of 14 residues. The V gene end was trimmed by 6 bases and the J gene end by 10 bases; junction bases not matched to a gene: 9. CDR3 sequence reads: CASRGDRARSPLHF. The DNA for the CDR3 is TGCGCCAGCAGGGGAGACAGGGCCAGGTCACCCCTCCACTTT.

The chain joins TRBV5-1 to TRBJ2-7; maybe TRBD2 (6 bases). In germline, CDR1 is SGHRS, CDR2 YFSETQ. The CDR3 runs 15 residues. With 1 base removed from V and 7 bases from J, the gap between germline ends came to 18 bases. The CDR3 is CASSLFGTDLGEQYF. The CDR3 DNA is TGCGCCAGCAGCTTGTTTGGGACTGACTTAGGAGAGCAGTACTTC.

The V call is TRBV9, the J call TRBJ2-6; the D is unclear. The CDR3 loop spans 16 amino acids. Germline CDR1 and CDR2: SGDLS and YYNGEE. The ends were cut back, 2 bases at V and 0 bases at J, with 9 bases in the middle. Written as DNA, the CDR3 is TGTGCCAGCAGCGTCTCCCTGAGCTCTGGGGCCAACGTCCTGACTTTC. It codes for CASSVSLSSGANVLTF.

This clone was seen only a few times. This chain links TRBV7-9 with TRBJ2-5, with D tentatively TRBD2 (6 bases). CDR3 length equals 15 residues. Trimming removed 5 bases at V and 4 bases at J, with 17 bases between. The germline V gene encodes CDR1 SEHNR and CDR2 FQNEAQ (reference sequence). CDR3: CASSVRIGRGETQYF. For the CDR3, the DNA is TGTGCCAGCAGCGTCCGAATCGGGAGAGGAGAGACCCAGTACTTC.

V and J are TRBV5-1 and TRBJ2-5; maybe TRBD2 (5 bases). The CDR3 has 14 residues. V lost 7 bases, J lost 4 bases, and 17 bases lay in between. Germline CDR1 SGHRS, CDR2 YFSETQ. CDR3: CASLADYPAETQYF. Written as DNA, the CDR3 is TGCGCCAGCCTGGCCGACTACCCGGCAGAGACCCAGTACTTC.

V usage is TRBV19 and J usage is TRBJ2-6; no clear D gene. V was shortened by 8 bases and J by 0 bases, with 11 bases between the two germline ends. CDR1 and CDR2 from the germline V gene are LNHDA and SQIVND (reference sequence). The CDR3 length is 15 residues. CDR3: CASRLQSSGANVLTF. The DNA for the CDR3 is TGTGCCAGTCGATTACAGAGCTCTGGGGCCAACGTCCTGACTTTC.

The V call is TRBV11-2, the J call TRBJ2-2, with TRBD1 matching 9 bases. CDR1 is SGHAT, CDR2 FQNNGV, per germline. The CDR3 contains 15 residues. V shed 5 bases and J 7 bases; nucleotides not matched to a gene: 8. The CDR3 spells CASSLLGQGIGELFF. The CDR3 region has the DNA TGTGCCAGCAGCCTACTCGGACAGGGGATCGGGGAGCTGTTTTTT.

This clone occurred a few times. The chain is built from TRBV19 and TRBJ2-7; TRBD2 aligns across 12 bases. The ends lost 5 bases at V and 6 bases at J; junction bases unmatched: 8. The CDR3 spans 15 residues. Looked up from germline, CDR1 is LNHDA and CDR2 is SQIVND (reference sequence). Written as DNA, the CDR3 is TGTGCCAGTAGTGTCGGACTAGCGGGACTTTCCGAGCAGTACTTC. The encoded protein is CASSVGLAGLSEQYF.

The J gene is TRBJ1-1, the V gene TRBV28, with D uncertain. Germline lookup yields CDR1 MDHEN and CDR2 SYDVKM. Trimming shortened V by 5 bases and J by 7 bases, and 11 bases separated the two germline ends. CDR3 length: 12 residues. The CDR3 DNA reads as TGTGCCAGCAGTCCAAGGACGGTTGAAGCTTTCTTT. It codes for CASSPRTVEAFF.

The chain uses TRBV18 and TRBJ1-1; D is unresolved. There are 13 residues in the CDR3. The V end lost 0 bases, the J end lost 3 bases, and 5 bases lay between the germline ends. Germline CDR1 and CDR2: KGHSH and LQKENI. This chain's CDR3 is CASSPPGDTEAFF. The CDR3 DNA is TGTGCCAGCTCACCACCGGGAGACACTGAAGCTTTCTTT.

The rearrangement links TRBV9 to TRBJ2-7, with a possible D match to TRBD2 (5 bases). The germline V and J ends were trimmed by 0 bases and 4 bases, with 14 bases remaining between them. This CDR3 is 15 amino acids long. From germline, CDR1 is SGDLS and CDR2 YYNGEE. In nucleotides, the CDR3 is TGTGCCAGCAGCGTAGGGACTTCCAATGCGTACGAGCAGTACTTC. This encodes CASSVGTSNAYEQYF.

The V gene is TRBV27, the J gene TRBJ1-2; tentative D call: TRBD1 (6 bases). CDR3 length equals 15 residues. Germline lookup yields CDR1 MNHEY and CDR2 SMNVEV (reference sequence). Trimming took 6 bases from V and 8 from J, leaving 22 bases between them. The CDR3, as DNA: TGTGCCAGCAGCTACGGGACACCGGGGATGGAGGGCTACACCTTC. Protein product: CASSYGTPGMEGYTF.

This clone was observed a few times. V is TRBV5-6 and J is TRBJ1-2; no reliable D call. The CDR3 runs 13 residues. Germline V lookup: CDR1 SGHDT, CDR2 YYEEEE. Between the trimmed V and J ends, which lost 4 bases and 2 bases, there was a span of 9 bases. This CDR3 reads CASSGVDNYGYTF. The DNA for the CDR3 is TGTGCCAGCAGCGGCGTAGACAACTATGGCTACACCTTC.

J is TRBJ1-1 and V is TRBV6-5; 12 nucleotides agree with TRBD1. The V gene end was trimmed by 8 bases and the J gene end by 10 bases; junction bases not matched to a gene: 11. This CDR3 region has 14 residues. Germline assignment: CDR1 MNHEY and CDR2 SVGAGI. Here the CDR3 reads CASRVGTGGRGAFF. Written as DNA, the CDR3 is TGTGCCAGCCGGGTGGGGACAGGGGGCAGGGGAGCTTTCTTT.